These T cell receptor beta chains were read from a single sample in a study of cytomegalovirus exposure and HLA in healthy donors. Libraries were prepared by immunoSEQ multiplex PCR; TCRdb keeps only in-frame clonotypes and omits some of them. The table includes around 170,000 clones, 75% to 90% detected once. Material: PBMCs. All receptors derive from a woman in her forties or fifties in good health and CMV-seropositive. Each CDR3 is given with its conserved first and last residue. D genes are given only for firm matches. Size is omitted from some rows. Given values are once, few, many or a class for expanded clones.

TRBV27,TRBJ1-3,.,.,CASSFRSGNTIYF,TGTGCCAGCAGTTTCCGCTCTGGAAACACCATATATTTT
TRBV18,TRBJ1-1,.,.,CASSPQGGTEAFF,TGTGCCAGCTCACCGCAGGGTGGGACTGAAGCTTTCTTT
TRBV6-5,TRBJ2-3,.,.,CASSYRTTSTDTQYF,TGTGCCAGCAGTTACAGGACAACTAGCACAGATACGCAGTATTTT
TRBV6-6,TRBJ1-6,.,once,CASSYGGVEGSPLHF,TGTGCCAGCAGTTACGGAGGGGTTGAGGGCTCACCCCTCCACTTT
TRBV7-3,TRBJ2-1,.,once,CASSFVRGTYNEQFF,TGTGCCAGCAGCTTCGTACGGGGGACCTACAATGAGCAGTTCTTC
TRBV30,TRBJ1-5,TRBD1,.,CAWSVGTGNQPQHF,TGTGCCTGGAGTGTGGGGACAGGGAATCAGCCCCAGCATTTT
TRBV5-3,TRBJ2-7,.,.,CASSLYQGRYEQYF,TGTGCCAGCAGCTTGTATCAGGGTCGGTACGAGCAGTACTTC
TRBV5-1,TRBJ1-1,TRBD1,once,CASSLIPSDRANTEAFF,TGCGCCAGCAGCTTGATCCCCTCGGACAGGGCTAACACTGAAGCTTTCTTT
TRBV11-1,TRBJ2-7,.,.,CASSLEVTRAEQYF,TGTGCCAGCAGCTTAGAAGTGACAAGAGCCGAGCAGTACTTC
TRBV2,TRBJ1-6,.,few,CASSEREAGRGPLHF,TGTGCCAGCAGTGAAAGGGAGGCAGGGCGTGGACCCCTCCACTTT
TRBV29-1,TRBJ2-7,TRBD2,.,CSVAGGTLYEQYF,TGCAGCGTTGCGGGGGGGACTCTCTACGAGCAGTACTTC
TRBV6-5,TRBJ1-1,TRBD1,.,CASSSQGSLNTEAFF,TGTGCCAGCAGTTCACAGGGGTCACTGAACACTGAAGCTTTCTTT
TRBV19,TRBJ1-5,.,.,CASSGDYSNQPQHF,TGTGCCAGTAGTGGTGACTATAGCAATCAGCCCCAGCATTTT
TRBV9,TRBJ1-4,.,.,CASSLGAGASATNEKLFF,TGTGCCAGCAGCCTCGGCGCGGGGGCTTCTGCAACTAATGAAAAACTGTTTTTT
TRBV4-1,TRBJ2-3,TRBD2,.,CASSQEGTTTQYF,TGTGCCAGCAGCCAAGAAGGGACTACTACGCAGTATTTT
TRBV5-1,TRBJ2-5,.,.,CASSYGQLRWETQYF,TGCGCCAGCAGCTACGGACAGCTTCGCTGGGAGACCCAGTACTTC
TRBV27,TRBJ1-6,.,.,CASSGPRSTYSPLHF,TGTGCCAGCAGTGGTCCTAGGTCAACATATTCACCCCTCCACTTT
TRBV5-4,TRBJ1-2,.,.,CASTAGTPAAYGYTF,TGTGCCAGCACCGCCGGGACTCCCGCGGCCTATGGCTACACCTTC
TRBV6-1,TRBJ2-5,TRBD1,.,CASSEAVDRGVQETQYF,TGTGCCAGCAGTGAAGCTGTGGACAGGGGCGTCCAAGAGACCCAGTACTTC
TRBV18,TRBJ2-7,TRBD2,few,CASSPRSSGNPYEQYF,TGTGCCAGCTCACCACGGTCTAGCGGGAATCCCTACGAGCAGTACTTC
TRBV7-3,TRBJ1-3,TRBD1,once,CASLFLGTGGFGNTIYF,TGTGCCAGCTTATTCCTCGGGACAGGGGGGTTCGGAAACACCATATATTTT
TRBV29-1,TRBJ1-5,TRBD1,.,CSVADRVNNQPQHF,TGCAGCGTGGCGGACAGGGTAAATAATCAGCCCCAGCATTTT
TRBV14,TRBJ1-1,.,.,CASSQDGVNTEAFF,TGTGCCAGCAGCCAAGATGGAGTGAACACTGAAGCTTTCTTT
TRBV6-6,TRBJ2-7,.,few,CASSPTGFYDEQYF,TGTGCCAGCAGTCCTACAGGGTTTTACGACGAGCAGTACTTC
TRBV6-1,TRBJ1-5,TRBD1,.,CASREGAYSNQPQHF,TGTGCCAGCAGGGAGGGGGCGTATAGCAATCAGCCCCAGCATTTT
TRBV9,TRBJ2-7,TRBD2,once,CASSGTSGGANEQYF,TGTGCCAGCAGCGGAACTAGCGGGGGGGCCAACGAGCAGTACTTC
TRBV7-2,TRBJ1-5,TRBD1,.,CASIDRGPNQPQHF,TGTGCCAGCATAGACAGGGGGCCTAATCAGCCCCAGCATTTT
TRBV6-5,TRBJ1-5,.,.,CASSYSVPAGNQPQHF,TGTGCCAGCAGTTACTCGGTTCCCGCGGGGAATCAGCCCCAGCATTTT
TRBV7-2,TRBJ1-1,.,.,CASSFRGPNTEAFF,TGTGCCAGCAGCTTTAGAGGCCCGAACACTGAAGCTTTCTTT
TRBV5-4,TRBJ2-1,TRBD2,.,CASSPRTSGGAVVGEQFF,TGTGCCAGCAGCCCCCGGACTAGCGGGGGGGCGGTAGTAGGTGAGCAGTTCTTC
TRBV6-5,TRBJ2-3,.,few,CASSYSGGGYTQYF,TGTGCCAGCAGTTACTCGGGTGGGGGGTATACGCAGTATTTT
TRBV6-1,TRBJ1-2,.,.,CASTPGGEANYGYTF,TGTGCCAGCACCCCGGGGGGCGAAGCTAACTATGGCTACACCTTC
TRBV6-6,TRBJ2-7,.,few,CASSYDRTYEQYF,TGTGCCAGCAGTTACGACAGAACCTACGAGCAGTACTTC
TRBV6-1,TRBJ2-7,TRBD1,.,CASSRSPQGGDEQYF,TGTGCCAGCAGCCGATCACCACAGGGGGGAGACGAGCAGTACTTC
TRBV5-1,TRBJ1-1,TRBD1,.,CASSPGTGMNTEAFF,TGCGCCAGCAGCCCCGGGACAGGGATGAACACTGAAGCTTTCTTT
TRBV7-9,TRBJ2-1,TRBD2,once,CASSTLTSGPYNEQFF,TGTGCCAGCAGCACCTTGACTAGCGGGCCGTACAATGAGCAGTTCTTC
TRBV7-2,TRBJ2-3,TRBD2,once,CASSPGLAGADTQYF,TGTGCCAGCAGCCCGGGACTAGCTGGCGCGGATACGCAGTATTTT